The T cell receptor (beta chain) under discussion was sequenced for a study of identical twins. This clonotype was counted ten times or more. Germline lookup yields CDR1 MNHEY and CDR2 SMNVEV (reference sequence). V lost 2 bases and J lost 2, with 13 bases in between. The CDR3 contains 16 residues. TCRdb reprocessed the 5' RACE reads with MiXCR, giving one entry per CDR3 protein. The data show 640,000 or so distinct CDR3 sequences, roughly 6% seen once. Input material: naive T cells sorted from blood. The sequence was collected from a man aged 18 to 30 in good health. The V call is TRBV27, the J call TRBJ2-1; D is perhaps TRBD2 (6 bases). This chain's CDR3 is CASSLGPGVTYNEQFF. In DNA, the CDR3 is TGTGCCAGCAGTTTAGGCCCGGGAGTCACCTACAATGAGCAGTTCTTC.